The 13 T cell receptor beta chains below were found in one sample sequenced in a study of blood T cells in healthy people across ages. It was with a sample-barcoded 5' primer and a J-beta primer mix that a second PCR of about 7 to 12 cycles was run. From the 5' RACE reads, TCRdb called clonotypes with MiXCR, one entry per CDR3 protein. The sample consists of 650,000 to 1,000,000 distinct CDR3 sequences, under 40% of them appearing once. Material: blood. The receptors were gathered from a man aged 18 to 30 in good health.

The chain carries TRBV4-1 and TRBJ2-3; the D is unclear. Germline V lookup: CDR1 MGHRA, CDR2 YSYEKL. This CDR3 region has 13 residues. Trimming shortened V by 1 base and J by 4 bases, and 6 bases separated the two germline ends. CDR3 residues: CASSQVMADTQYF. In DNA, the CDR3 is TGCGCCAGCAGCCAAGTTATGGCAGATACGCAGTATTTT.

In nucleotides, the CDR3 is TGTGCCAGCAGCCGAGAGTGGCGGCATAATGAAAAACTGTTTTTT. Its translation is CASSREWRHNEKLFF. The chain has TRBV7-2 and TRBJ1-4; D uncertain. Germline-derived CDR1 and CDR2 are SGHTA and FQGNSA. This CDR3 has 15 amino acids. The germline V and J ends were trimmed by 5 bases and 4 bases, with 14 bases remaining between them.

This clonotype was counted between two and nine times. The chain carries TRBV4-2 and TRBJ2-3; D ambiguous. Germline CDR1 is LGHNA and CDR2 is YNFKEQ. This CDR3 is 14 amino acids long. The V end was cut by 2 bases, the J end by 6 bases, with 12 bases between. The CDR3 DNA reads TGTGCCAGCAGCCAACCAGATGGCAGGGATACGCAGTATTTT. Amino acid sequence: CASSQPDGRDTQYF.

This clonotype was seen many times. V is TRBV20-1 and J is TRBJ2-5; 9 bases are a match to TRBD1. CDR1 is DFQATT and CDR2 is SNEGSKA in the germline V gene (reference sequence). The V segment lost 0 bases and the J segment 2 bases; nucleotides outside the gene matches: 4. The CDR3 sequence is 15 residues long. DNA of the CDR3: TGCAGTGCTAGAGAGCACAGGGGGCCTCAAGAGACCCAGTACTTC. Amino acid sequence: CSAREHRGPQETQYF.

The table lists this clonotype with a few counts. The J gene is TRBJ2-7, the V gene TRBV29-1, with D maybe TRBD1 (7 bases). The germline V gene has CDR1 SQVTM and CDR2 ANQGSEA. Trimming shortened V by 7 bases and J by 6 bases, and 16 bases separated the two germline ends. The CDR3 contains 12 residues. CDR3 amino acids: CSAAGQQGEQYF. The CDR3 region has the DNA TGCAGCGCCGCGGGACAGCAGGGCGAGCAGTACTTC.

The CDR3: CASGVSAAEQFF. In DNA, the CDR3 is TGTGCCAGCGGCGTTTCAGCGGCCGAGCAGTTCTTC. The gene calls are TRBV12-3 or TRBV12-4 and TRBJ2-1; possible D gene TRBD2, 5 bases. V dropped 8 bases and J dropped 10 bases, with 15 bases sitting between them. The CDR3 totals 12 residues.

This clonotype was counted ten times or more. This chain joins TRBV6-6 and TRBJ2-5; TRBD2 aligns across 15 bases. The CDR3 extends over 16 amino acids. Germline CDR1 MNHNY, CDR2 SVGAGI (reference sequence). With 6 bases clipped from V and 5 bases from J, the junction kept 7 bases outside the gene matches. The CDR3 is CASSHGTSGGYETQYF. The CDR3 nucleotides are TGTGCCAGCAGCCACGGGACTAGCGGGGGGTATGAGACCCAGTACTTC.

This chain joins TRBV27 and TRBJ1-6; TRBD1 agrees at 8 bases. The junction had 14 bases not matched to a gene; V was cut back by 2 bases and J by 8 bases. CDR3 length equals 18 residues. Germline lookup yields CDR1 MNHEY and CDR2 SMNVEV (reference sequence). The CDR3 is CASSLESPDRGGYSPLHF. The CDR3 DNA reads TGTGCCAGCAGTTTAGAATCCCCCGACAGGGGAGGGTATTCACCCCTCCACTTT.

The CDR3: CSAREGVVRNEQFF. CDR3 in DNA: TGCAGTGCTAGAGAAGGAGTGGTCCGCAATGAGCAGTTCTTC. This chain links TRBV20-1 with TRBJ2-1, with D unresolved. Germline V lookup: CDR1 DFQATT, CDR2 SNEGSKA (reference sequence). The V end was cut by 0 bases, the J end by 6 bases, with 12 bases between. The CDR3 spans 14 residues.

This sequence joins TRBV12-3 or TRBV12-4 and TRBJ1-1; possibly TRBD1 for D (5 bases). The V gene lost 5 bases and the J gene lost 10 bases, with 20 bases spanning the gap. This CDR3 is 14 amino acids long. The CDR3 spells CASSLPSGPGGAFF. Written as DNA, the CDR3 is TGTGCCAGCAGTCTACCCTCCGGGCCGGGGGGAGCTTTCTTT.

This clonotype was recorded once. The rearrangement joins TRBV5-1 to TRBJ2-5; D may be TRBD2 (6 bases). The CDR3 totals 14 residues. The germline V and J ends were trimmed by 3 bases and 5 bases, with 14 bases remaining between them. From germline, CDR1 is SGHRS and CDR2 YFSETQ. The CDR3 reads CASSSLEGLETQYF. Here the CDR3 DNA reads TGCGCCAGCAGCTCGCTGGAGGGGCTTGAGACCCAGTACTTC. The full variable domain, with the rest looked up from reference TRBV5-1 and TRBJ2-5, is KAGVTQTPRYLIKTRGQQVTLSCSPISGHRSVSWYQQTPGQGLQFLFEYFSETQRNKGNFPGRFSGRQFSNSRSEMNVSTLELGDSALYLCASSSLEGLETQYFGPGTRLLVL.

The chain recombines TRBV12-3 or TRBV12-4 with TRBJ1-3; D gene uncertain. The CDR3 sequence is 14 residues long. V lost 3 bases, J lost 3 bases, and 9 bases lay in between. CDR3 sequence (DNA): TGTGCCAGCAGTTTCGGTCGGATTGGAAACACCATATATTTT. This gives the protein CASSFGRIGNTIYF.

The chain employs TRBV4-3 and TRBJ2-3, with 8 bases that match TRBD2. Per the germline V gene, CDR1 is LGHNA and CDR2 is YSLEER. J lost 2 bases, V lost 0 bases, and 4 bases had no gene match. CDR3 length: 16 residues. CDR3 nucleotides: TGCGCCAGCAGCCAAGATAGCGGGGCCCCCACAGATACGCAGTATTTT. This codes for CASSQDSGAPTDTQYF.